This record concerns one T cell receptor (beta chain) sequence. Methods used by the authors: Estimates of nucleated cell counts were drawn from the amplification of reference gene primers. Libraries were prepared by immunoSEQ multiplex PCR; TCRdb keeps only in-frame clonotypes and omits some of them. V, J and clone size reflect that table, while D and trimming were determined from the DNA. This sample yields some 46,000 clones, of which roughly 88% are seen a single time; around 32% belongs to the top ten. This sample is part of a study of blood T cell repertoires in COVID-19. In the study overall: The United States, Italy and Spain supplied acute and convalescent COVID-19 samples. The cDNA or gDNA used as material had been derived from T cells, B-cell-depleted T cells, or PBMCs.

The V gene end was trimmed by 5 bases and the J gene end by 0 bases; junction bases not matched to a gene: 5. The CDR3 has 15 residues. Germline-derived CDR1 and CDR2 are LGHNT and FRNRAP. Patients at the Seattle site were enrolled during active infection and followed longitudinally. The source of this sequence is a woman older than 75 with COVID-19, enrolled during active disease. V is TRBV12-5 and J is TRBJ2-3, with 7 bases fitting TRBD1. The sequenced sample consisted of peripheral blood. The CDR3 protein is CASGLGQWSTDTQYF. CDR3 DNA sequence: TGTGCTAGTGGTCTGGGACAGTGGAGCACAGATACGCAGTATTTT.